The 4 T cell receptor beta chains listed next were all sequenced from one sample in a study of T-cell reconstitution after alpha-beta-depleted transplantation in children. Unique molecular identifiers were used in preparing the TCRbeta library. Using its own MiXCR run on the PCR reads, TCRdb lists one record per CDR3 protein. This table has around 130,000 distinct CDR3 sequences, 8.5% to 10% appearing once. Material: PBMCs, mostly from graft donor cells, obtained 180 days after TCRalphabeta/CD19-depleted stem cell transplant. These receptors originate from a girl under two years old who had a stem cell transplant for combined immunodeficiency, so the T cells may come from the graft donor.

This chain uses TRBV7-2 with TRBJ1-2; D uncertain. The CDR3 extends over 16 amino acids. The germline V gene has CDR1 SGHTA and CDR2 FQGNSA. Trimming shortened V by 0 bases and J by 0 bases, and 11 bases separated the two germline ends. The CDR3 nucleotides are TGTGCCAGCAGCTTAGCAGCATCCTCAGCTAACTATGGCTACACCTTC. As protein: CASSLAASSANYGYTF.

The chain is built from TRBV20-1 and TRBJ2-7; tentatively, D is TRBD2 (5 bases). V lost 5 bases and J lost 4, with 15 bases in between. The germline CDR1 and CDR2 sequences are DFQATT and SNEGSKA (reference sequence). The CDR3 is 13 residues long. The CDR3 reads CSAGPPGSYEQYF. The CDR3 coding sequence is TGCAGTGCTGGTCCCCCGGGGAGTTACGAGCAGTACTTC.

This clonotype was counted between two and nine times. The V and J genes are TRBV28 and TRBJ1-5; a possible D gene is TRBD1 (6 bases). This CDR3 is 15 amino acids long. Per the germline V gene, CDR1 is MDHEN and CDR2 is SYDVKM. Trimming stripped 7 bases from V and 6 bases from J, with 19 bases between. CDR3: CASTATGTFGQPQHF. CDR3 nucleotide sequence: TGTGCCAGCACCGCGACAGGCACCTTCGGTCAGCCCCAGCATTTT.

The chain carries TRBV12-3 or TRBV12-4 and TRBJ2-1; D unclear. The CDR3 runs 11 residues. V lost 6 bases and J lost 6, with 6 bases in between. The CDR3 loop reads CASSHPNEQFF. CDR3 nucleotide sequence: TGTGCCAGCAGCCACCCCAATGAGCAGTTCTTC.